This T cell receptor beta chain was documented in a study of shared clonotypes between healthy human individuals. Regarding the study as a whole: It was anticipated that sequencing depth would influence how many clonotypes donors shared.

A CD45RA+ naive subset and a CD45RA-negative memory subset were split from CD4+ cells. CDR1 and CDR2 (germline): SQVTM, ANQGSEA. Trimming took off 5 bases at V and 3 bases at J, with 15 bases between the two ends. The CDR3 extends over 14 amino acids. Note on this clone: Antigen unknown.

The data were produced by immunoSEQ multiplex PCR, yet TCRdb's version contains in-frame clones alone and is incomplete. The sample lists 2 million to 2.5 million clones; 93% were seen once. Sequenced: naive CD4+ T cells from PBMCs. Subset in this sample: CD45RA+ positively selected. The clonotype originates from a man in his late teens or twenties in good health. Some clones in this sample may be carry-over from other donors' samples. The rearrangement uses TRBV29-1 and TRBJ2-3, with D uncertain. The CDR3 sequence: CSVHSSGTTDTQYF. In nucleotides, the CDR3 is TGCAGCGTTCATAGCTCGGGCACGACAGATACGCAGTATTTT.